This T cell receptor beta chain derives from a study of blood T cell repertoires in COVID-19. Study context: The origin of the acute and convalescent COVID-19 samples was the United States, Italy and Spain.

The germline V gene encodes CDR1 SGHNT and CDR2 YENEEA. The junction had 15 bases not matched to a gene; V was cut back by 4 bases and J by 13 bases. The CDR3 is made up of 15 amino acids. Clones were sequenced by immunoSEQ multiplex PCR, and TCRdb holds only the in-frame ones, with some missing. The repertoire holds roughly 160,000 clones, with approximately 85% as singletons. The sequenced sample was peripheral blood. This receptor was taken from a man of 80 years or more with COVID-19, enrolled during active disease. The genes are TRBV11-3 and TRBJ2-1, with 8 bases fitting TRBD2. The CDR3 loop is CASSWYRVGAGAQFF. The CDR3 coding sequence is TGTGCCAGCAGCTGGTATCGCGTCGGAGCGGGGGCCCAGTTCTTC.